The next 19 T cell receptor beta chains were all read from a single sample in a study of T cells in Graves' hyperthyroidism and ophthalmopathy. Regions amplified from RNA transcripts were the TCR beta CDR3 regions. In the first-round RT-PCR of the TCR CDR3, the HTBI primer set was used. A single record per CDR3 protein comes from TCRdb applying MiXCR to the multiplex PCR reads. Of 250,000 to 300,000 distinct CDR3 sequences in the sample, less than 15% were seen once. Sequencing was performed on blood. The receptor source for this set is a middle-aged woman with Graves' hyperthyroidism that later progressed to Graves' ophthalmopathy.

The V gene is TRBV7-2, the J gene TRBJ2-3; D may match TRBD1 or TRBD2 (6 bases each). CDR3 length: 17 residues. Deletions cut 1 base from V and 0 bases from J, with 14 bases between. Per germline, CDR1 SGHTA and CDR2 FQGNSA. CDR3 bases: TGTGCCAGCAGCTTAGGCGGGACACCCCTTAGCACAGATACGCAGTATTTT. As protein: CASSLGGTPLSTDTQYF.

This clonotype was counted at least ten times. The CDR3 reads CSARVLDTGSTSGQETQYF. The CDR3 nucleotides read TGCAGTGCTAGAGTATTGGATACTGGCTCGACTAGCGGACAAGAGACCCAGTACTTC. The chain carries TRBV20-1 and TRBJ2-5; TRBD2 matches at 9 bases. The junction had 17 bases not matched to a gene; V was cut back by 1 base and J by 2 bases. The CDR3 is made up of 19 amino acids. From germline, CDR1 is DFQATT and CDR2 SNEGSKA (reference sequence).

This clonotype showed up many times. The chain has TRBV7-9 and TRBJ1-2; D is ambiguous. V lost 5 bases to trimming and J lost 0 bases, with 7 bases between them. The CDR3 covers 13 residues. Germline assignment: CDR1 SEHNR and CDR2 FQNEAQ (reference sequence). DNA of the CDR3: TGTGCCAGCAGCCAAGTAGCTAACTATGGCTACACCTTC. Its protein product is CASSQVANYGYTF.

This clonotype was counted many times. The chain combines TRBV5-1 with TRBJ2-7, with no clear D. Germline V gene data show CDR1 as SGHRS and CDR2 as YFSETQ. This CDR3 is built from 15 residues. V was trimmed by 0 bases and J by 3 bases, leaving 13 bases between them. As DNA, the CDR3 is TGCGCCAGCAGCTTGGCAAGCAAATTCCTCTACGAGCAGTACTTC. Its protein is CASSLASKFLYEQYF.

This clonotype showed up many times. The rearrangement links TRBV24-1 to TRBJ2-1, with 8 bases that match TRBD2. This CDR3 has 13 residues. Unmatched junction bases numbered 9, after V lost 5 bases and J lost 13 bases. Germline loops: CDR1 KGHDR, CDR2 SFDVKD. In nucleotides, the CDR3 is TGTGCCACCAGTGTCGGAGTGGGGACTAGACAGTTCTTC. This encodes CATSVGVGTRQFF.

This clonotype was seen repeatedly, ten times or more. V is TRBV4-1 and J is TRBJ2-1, with D perhaps TRBD1 or TRBD2 (5 bases each). Germline values: CDR1 MGHRA, CDR2 YSYEKL. This CDR3 has 15 residues. The ends were cut back, 4 bases at V and 4 bases at J, with 14 bases in the middle. In nucleotides, the CDR3 is TGCGCCAGCAGCCCGACAGCTAGCCCTTACAATGAGCAGTTCTTC. Encoded protein: CASSPTASPYNEQFF.

This clonotype was picked up many times. V and J are TRBV20-1 and TRBJ2-7; 11 positions match TRBD2. The CDR3 loop spans 16 amino acids. CDR1 and CDR2 (germline): DFQATT, SNEGSKA (reference sequence). J lost 2 bases, V lost 0 bases, and 6 bases had no gene match. The CDR3 DNA follows: TGCAGTGCTAGAGAGCCGACTAGCGGGGTTACCTACGAGCAGTACTTC. Encoded protein: CSAREPTSGVTYEQYF.

This clonotype was found many times. The CDR3 nucleotides are TGTGCCAGCAGCGGGCTCCCTGGACAGGGAGAGACCCAGTACTTC. Translating it yields CASSGLPGQGETQYF. The J gene is TRBJ2-5, the V gene TRBV9, with 8 bases fitting TRBD1. Trimming took 3 bases from V and 4 from J; bases not matched to a gene: 8. CDR1 is SGDLS and CDR2 is YYNGEE in the germline V gene. The CDR3 runs to 15 residues.

This chain connects TRBV6-1 to TRBJ2-1; 9 bases agree with TRBD2. There are 15 residues in the CDR3. Trimming cost V 6 bases and J 7 bases; bases outside gene matches: 10. From germline, CDR1 is MNHNS and CDR2 SASEGT. This chain's CDR3 is CASRVPGLALNEQFF. The DNA of the CDR3 is TGTGCCAGCAGAGTCCCGGGACTAGCCTTAAATGAGCAGTTCTTC.

This clonotype was counted only a few times. The chain employs TRBV19 and TRBJ2-2; 8 bases are shared with TRBD2. Trimming at V came to 1 base and at J to 8 bases, leaving 6 bases not matched to a gene. The CDR3 length is 15 residues. Germline V CDR1 and CDR2: LNHDA, SQIVND (reference sequence). DNA for the CDR3: TGTGCCAGTAGTATAGTTCAGCGGGAGTTTGGGGAGCTGTTTTTT. It yields the protein CASSIVQREFGELFF.

This clonotype was seen ten or more times. As DNA, the CDR3 is TGTGCCACCTCCACAGGGGGCCAAGAGACCCAGTACTTC. Protein: CATSTGGQETQYF. The gene calls are TRBV24-1 and TRBJ2-5, with 8 bases identical to TRBD1. Germline CDR1 is KGHDR and CDR2 is SFDVKD. This CDR3 region has 13 residues. Trimming took 9 bases from V and 1 from J; bases not matched to a gene: 3.

This clonotype showed up many times. The V gene is TRBV5-6, the J gene TRBJ2-7; D might be TRBD2 (6 bases). V was pared by 5 bases and J by 0 bases, with 12 bases between. Germline V gene lookup returns CDR1 SGHDT and CDR2 YYEEEE. CDR3 length: 14 amino acids. As DNA, the CDR3 is TGTGCCAGCAGTTTAGCGGTAAGCTCCTACGAGCAGTACTTC. As protein: CASSLAVSSYEQYF.

This clonotype has ten or more counts. V and J are TRBV11-1 and TRBJ2-1; perhaps TRBD2 as D (5 bases). The CDR3 extends over 15 amino acids. Between the trimmed V and J ends, which lost 1 base and 3 bases, there was a span of 10 bases. The germline CDR1 and CDR2 sequences are SGHAT and FQDESV (reference sequence). CDR3 DNA sequence: TGTGCCAGCAGCTTAGGAGGGAGTGGCTACAATGAGCAGTTCTTC. Translated: CASSLGGSGYNEQFF.

This clonotype was observed at least ten times. V gene TRBV25-1 combines with J gene TRBJ2-7; D gene unclear. The V and J ends lost 5 bases and 3 bases respectively, with 26 bases between them. Per the germline V gene, CDR1 is MGHDK and CDR2 is SYGVNS. This CDR3 is built from 18 residues. CDR3 protein: CASSPRPGGSSLDYEQYF. CDR3 in DNA: TGTGCCAGCAGTCCTAGGCCCGGCGGTAGTTCCCTTGACTACGAGCAGTACTTC.

This clonotype was counted many times. This chain uses TRBV20-1 with TRBJ2-3; D is unresolved. CDR1 and CDR2 (germline): DFQATT, SNEGSKA (reference sequence). V lost 2 bases to trimming and J lost 4 bases, with 10 bases between them. This CDR3 contains 13 residues. The CDR3 nucleotides read TGCAGTGCTAGAATTTCGTGGTCAGATACGCAGTATTTT. Amino acid sequence: CSARISWSDTQYF.

This clonotype came up a few times. The chain joins TRBV19 to TRBJ1-2; 7 bases fit TRBD1. Germline lookup yields CDR1 LNHDA and CDR2 SQIVND (reference sequence). J gave up 8 bases and V 5 bases, and 5 bases lay outside the gene matches. This CDR3 is 12 amino acids long. The DNA for the CDR3 is TGTGCCAGTAGTGCCGGACAGGAGGGCTACACCTTC. Translation: CASSAGQEGYTF.

This clonotype was counted ten times or more. V and J are TRBV5-1 and TRBJ2-5; D is unclear. V gave up 2 bases and J gave up 5 bases, with 13 bases separating them. CDR1 and CDR2 (germline): SGHRS, YFSETQ. This CDR3 has 14 amino acids. The CDR3 region is CASSLGPGRETQYF. DNA of the CDR3: TGCGCCAGCAGCTTAGGACCAGGCAGGGAGACCCAGTACTTC.

This clonotype was found a few times. The rearrangement links TRBV19 to TRBJ2-3; no definite D call. The germline V gene encodes CDR1 LNHDA and CDR2 SQIVND (reference sequence). There are 18 residues in the CDR3. V lost 0 bases and J 4 bases, leaving 20 bases between the germline ends. DNA for the CDR3: TGTGCCAGTAGTATAGATGGAAGTCCCCACACCGCATCAGATACGCAGTATTTT. Its translation is CASSIDGSPHTASDTQYF.

This clonotype showed up many times. J is TRBJ1-2 and V is TRBV6-1, with D uncertain. The CDR3 has 15 amino acids. V was cut by 2 bases and J by 6 bases, with 16 bases left in between. From germline, CDR1 is MNHNS and CDR2 SASEGT. CDR3 residues: CASSERGSYGHGYTF. For the CDR3, the DNA is TGTGCCAGCAGTGAACGAGGGTCGTACGGTCATGGCTACACCTTC.